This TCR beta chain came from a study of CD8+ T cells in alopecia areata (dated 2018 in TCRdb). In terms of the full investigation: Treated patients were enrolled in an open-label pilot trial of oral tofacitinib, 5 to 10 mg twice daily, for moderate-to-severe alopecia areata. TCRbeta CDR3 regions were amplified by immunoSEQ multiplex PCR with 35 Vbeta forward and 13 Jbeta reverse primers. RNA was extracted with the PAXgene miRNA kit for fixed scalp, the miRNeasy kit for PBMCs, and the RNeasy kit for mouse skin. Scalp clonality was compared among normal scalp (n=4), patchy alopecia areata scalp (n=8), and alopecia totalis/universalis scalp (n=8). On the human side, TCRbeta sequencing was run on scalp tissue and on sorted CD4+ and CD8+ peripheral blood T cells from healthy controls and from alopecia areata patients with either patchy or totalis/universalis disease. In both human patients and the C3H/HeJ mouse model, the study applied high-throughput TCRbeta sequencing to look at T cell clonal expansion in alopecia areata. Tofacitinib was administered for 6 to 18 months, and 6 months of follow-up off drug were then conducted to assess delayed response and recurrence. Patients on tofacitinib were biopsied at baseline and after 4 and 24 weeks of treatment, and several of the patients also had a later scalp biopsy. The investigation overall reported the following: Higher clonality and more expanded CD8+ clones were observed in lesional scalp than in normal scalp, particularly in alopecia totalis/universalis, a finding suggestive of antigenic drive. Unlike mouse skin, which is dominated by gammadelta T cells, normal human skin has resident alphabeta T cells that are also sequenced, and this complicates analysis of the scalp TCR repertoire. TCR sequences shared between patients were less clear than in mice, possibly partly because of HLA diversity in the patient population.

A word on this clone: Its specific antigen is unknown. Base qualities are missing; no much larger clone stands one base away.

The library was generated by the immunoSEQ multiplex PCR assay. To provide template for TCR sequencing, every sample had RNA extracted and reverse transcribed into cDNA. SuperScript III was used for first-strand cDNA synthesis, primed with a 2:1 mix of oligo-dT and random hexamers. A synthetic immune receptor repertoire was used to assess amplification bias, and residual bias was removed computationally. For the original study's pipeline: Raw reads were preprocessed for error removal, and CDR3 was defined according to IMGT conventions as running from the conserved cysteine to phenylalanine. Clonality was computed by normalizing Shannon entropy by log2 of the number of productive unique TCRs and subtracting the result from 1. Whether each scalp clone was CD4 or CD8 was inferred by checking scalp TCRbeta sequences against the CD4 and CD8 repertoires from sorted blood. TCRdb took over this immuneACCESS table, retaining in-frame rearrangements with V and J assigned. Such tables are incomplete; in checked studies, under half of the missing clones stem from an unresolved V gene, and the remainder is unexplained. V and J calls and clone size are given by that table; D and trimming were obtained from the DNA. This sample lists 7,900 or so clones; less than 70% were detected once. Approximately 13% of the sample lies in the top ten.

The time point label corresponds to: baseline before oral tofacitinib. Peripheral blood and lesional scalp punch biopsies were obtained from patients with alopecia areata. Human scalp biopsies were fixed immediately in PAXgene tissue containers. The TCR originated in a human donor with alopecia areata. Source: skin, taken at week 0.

The CDR3: CASSLTSGGTYNEQFF. The DNA sequence reads TGCGCCAGCAGCTTGACTAGCGGAGGGACTTACAATGAGCAGTTCTTC. Here the chain combines TRBV5-1 and TRBJ2-1; 8 central nucleotides agree with TRBD2. V is pruned by 1 base and J by 4 bases, leaving 7 bases of the junction without a gene match. Reading the germline V gene gives CDR1 SGHRS and CDR2 YFSETQ. The CDR3 covers 16 residues, taking in both the cysteine and the phenylalanine. Only the CDR3 DNA is retained, 48 bases long and in frame from the first base.